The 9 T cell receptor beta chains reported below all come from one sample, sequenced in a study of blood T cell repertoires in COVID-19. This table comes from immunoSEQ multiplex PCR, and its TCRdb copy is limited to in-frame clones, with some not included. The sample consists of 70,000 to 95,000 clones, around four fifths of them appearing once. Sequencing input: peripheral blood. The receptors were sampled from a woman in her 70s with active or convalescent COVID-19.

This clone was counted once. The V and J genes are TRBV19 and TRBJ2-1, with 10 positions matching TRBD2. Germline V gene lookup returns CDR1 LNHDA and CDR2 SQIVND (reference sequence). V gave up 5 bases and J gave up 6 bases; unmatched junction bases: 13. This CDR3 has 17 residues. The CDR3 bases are TGTGCCAGTAGTCCAGGTTTTAAAGCGGGGGGGATCAATGAGCAGTTCTTC. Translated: CASSPGFKAGGINEQFF.

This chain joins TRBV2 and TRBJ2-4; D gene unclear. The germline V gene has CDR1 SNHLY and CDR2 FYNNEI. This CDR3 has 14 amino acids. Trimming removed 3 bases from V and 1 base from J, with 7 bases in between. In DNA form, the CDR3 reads TGTGCCAGCAGTGACGGCAGGGCCAAAAACATTCAGTACTTC. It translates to CASSDGRAKNIQYF.

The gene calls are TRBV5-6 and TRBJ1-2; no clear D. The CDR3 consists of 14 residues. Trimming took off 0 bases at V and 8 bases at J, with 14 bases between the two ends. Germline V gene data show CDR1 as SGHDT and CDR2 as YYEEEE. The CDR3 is CASSLVEAPGGYTF. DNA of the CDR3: TGTGCCAGCAGCTTGGTTGAGGCCCCGGGGGGCTACACCTTC. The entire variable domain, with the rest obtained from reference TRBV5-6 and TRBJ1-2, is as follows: DAGVTQSPTHLIKTRGQQVTLRCSPKSGHDTVSWYQQALGQGPQFIFQYYEEEERQRGNFPDRFSGHQFPNYSSELNVNALLLGDSALYLCASSLVEAPGGYTFGSGTRLTVV.

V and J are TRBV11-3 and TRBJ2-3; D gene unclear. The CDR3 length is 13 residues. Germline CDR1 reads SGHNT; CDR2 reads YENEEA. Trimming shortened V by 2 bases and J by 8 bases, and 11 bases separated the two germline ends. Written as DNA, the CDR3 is TGTGCCAGCAGCTTAAACCCCGAGAGTACGCAGTATTTT. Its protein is CASSLNPESTQYF. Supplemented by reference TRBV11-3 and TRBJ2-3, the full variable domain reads EAGVVQSPRYKIIEKKQPVAFWCNPISGHNTLYWYLQNLGQGPELLIRYENEEAVDDSQLPKDRFSAERLKGVDSTLKIQPAELGDSAVYLCASSLNPESTQYFGPGTRLTVL.

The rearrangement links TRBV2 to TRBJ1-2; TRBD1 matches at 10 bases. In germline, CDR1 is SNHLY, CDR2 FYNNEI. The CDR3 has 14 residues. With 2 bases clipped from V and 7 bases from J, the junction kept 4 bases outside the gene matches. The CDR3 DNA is TGTGCCAGCAGTGAATCCAGGGACAGGGGTGGCTACACCTTC. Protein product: CASSESRDRGGYTF.

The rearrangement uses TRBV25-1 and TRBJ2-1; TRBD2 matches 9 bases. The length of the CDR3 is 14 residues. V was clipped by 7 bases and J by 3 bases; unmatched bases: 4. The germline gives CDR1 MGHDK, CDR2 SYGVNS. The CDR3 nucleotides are TGTGCCAGCAAGCAAGCGGGGGGCTACAATGAGCAGTTCTTC. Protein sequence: CASKQAGGYNEQFF.

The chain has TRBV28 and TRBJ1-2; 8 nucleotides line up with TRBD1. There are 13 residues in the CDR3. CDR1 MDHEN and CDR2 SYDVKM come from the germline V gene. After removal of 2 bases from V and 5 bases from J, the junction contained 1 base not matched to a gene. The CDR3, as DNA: TGTGCCAGCAGTTTACGGACAGGGTATGGCTACACCTTC. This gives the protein CASSLRTGYGYTF.

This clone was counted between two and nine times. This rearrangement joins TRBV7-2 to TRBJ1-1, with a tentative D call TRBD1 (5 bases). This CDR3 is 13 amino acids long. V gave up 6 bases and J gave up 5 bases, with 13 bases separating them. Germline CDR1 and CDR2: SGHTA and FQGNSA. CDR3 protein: CASSYAGGTEAFF. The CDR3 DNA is TGTGCCAGCAGTTACGCCGGGGGGACTGAAGCTTTCTTT.

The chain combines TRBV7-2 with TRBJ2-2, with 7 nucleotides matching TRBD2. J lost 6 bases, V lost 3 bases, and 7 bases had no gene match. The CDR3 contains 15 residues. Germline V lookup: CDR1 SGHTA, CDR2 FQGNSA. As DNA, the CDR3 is TGTGCCAGCAGCTTCTCGGACGGGAGGCCCGGGGAGCTGTTTTTT. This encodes CASSFSDGRPGELFF.